These 20 T cell receptor beta chains share one sample of origin, sequenced in a study of CD8+ T cells in alopecia areata. In each case, RNA was isolated and then reverse transcribed into cDNA as the sequencing template. Measured with immunoSEQ multiplex PCR; TCRdb has only the in-frame clones, and not every one. This table has about 180,000 clones, 50% to 70% appearing once. Sequenced material: CD4+ T cells sorted from blood, taken at week 0. The source of these receptors is a human donor with alopecia areata.

The CDR3 here is CASSLKSGRETQYF. The CDR3 DNA sequence: TGTGCCAGCAGTTTAAAATCAGGGAGAGAGACCCAGTACTTC. This chain uses TRBV27 with TRBJ2-5, with D possibly being TRBD1 or TRBD2 (5 bases each). The CDR3 has 14 residues. The germline V gene encodes CDR1 MNHEY and CDR2 SMNVEV (reference sequence). Deletions cut 2 bases from V and 4 bases from J, with 11 bases between.

This clone was seen a few times. This rearrangement joins TRBV29-1 to TRBJ2-3; 8 positions agree with TRBD1. V shed 0 bases, J shed 5 bases, and the junction held 10 bases outside the gene matches. Germline loops: CDR1 SQVTM, CDR2 ANQGSEA. The CDR3 is 16 amino acids. The CDR3 DNA reads TGCAGCGTTGAAGATCTTGACAGGGGTGGTGTAGATACGCAGTATTTT. This codes for CSVEDLDRGGVDTQYF.

Note on this clone: Other DNA sequences within the sample encode an identical CDR3. The CDR3, as DNA: TGCGCCAGCAGCGGGGGTTCACAAGAGACCCAGTACTTC. Residues: CASSGGSQETQYF. The V gene is TRBV5-1, the J gene TRBJ2-5; D tentatively reads TRBD1 or TRBD2 (5 bases each). V lost 4 bases, J lost 2 bases, and 9 bases lay in between. CDR1 and CDR2 from the germline V gene are SGHRS and YFSETQ. The CDR3 runs 13 residues.

This chain joins TRBV6-1 and TRBJ1-5; 7 positions match TRBD1. The V and J ends lost 4 bases and 4 bases, in that order; junction bases with no gene match: 13. The CDR3 consists of 17 residues. Germline CDR1 MNHNS, CDR2 SASEGT. This CDR3 is CASSGTSDVRGNQPQHF. The CDR3 coding sequence is TGTGCCAGCAGTGGGACCTCCGACGTCAGGGGGAATCAGCCCCAGCATTTT.

This clone was seen just once. The genes are TRBV5-6 and TRBJ1-5; D is ambiguous. The germline V and J ends were trimmed by 7 bases and 2 bases, with 10 bases remaining between them. The CDR3 runs to 13 residues. In germline, CDR1 is SGHDT, CDR2 YYEEEE. The CDR3 protein is CASSLPGNQPQHF. The CDR3 nucleotides are TGTGCCAGCTCCCTTCCGGGCAATCAGCCCCAGCATTTT. The complete variable domain, with remaining parts taken from reference TRBV5-6 and TRBJ1-5, reads DAGVTQSPTHLIKTRGQQVTLRCSPKSGHDTVSWYQQALGQGPQFIFQYYEEEERQRGNFPDRFSGHQFPNYSSELNVNALLLGDSALYLCASSLPGNQPQHFGDGTRLSIL.

The sample holds a few counts of this clone. The rearrangement uses TRBV30 and TRBJ1-3; D not certain. This CDR3 contains 10 residues. V was cut by 7 bases and J by 4 bases, with 5 bases left in between. CDR1 is GTSNPN, CDR2 SVGIG, per germline (reference sequence). The CDR3 DNA is TGTGCCTACGGCGGAAACACCATATATTTT. It yields the protein CAYGGNTIYF.

This chain uses TRBV7-2 with TRBJ2-5; 7 bases line up with TRBD1. The germline V gene encodes CDR1 SGHTA and CDR2 FQGNSA. This CDR3 comprises 14 residues. Germline trimming cut 5 bases from V and 2 bases from J; bases unmatched to any gene: 5. The CDR3 protein is CASSAGTVQETQYF. The CDR3 DNA follows: TGTGCCAGCAGCGCAGGGACAGTTCAAGAGACCCAGTACTTC.

CDR3 DNA sequence: TGCGCCAGCAGCCAAGATCCCGTCGACAGGTTTTTCACAGATACGCAGTATTTT. It encodes CASSQDPVDRFFTDTQYF. The gene calls are TRBV4-1 and TRBJ2-3, with D perhaps matching TRBD1 (6 bases). V was pared by 0 bases and J by 2 bases, with 18 bases between. There are 18 residues in the CDR3. Germline values: CDR1 MGHRA, CDR2 YSYEKL.

This clone was counted many times. In the same sample, other DNA sequences code for this CDR3. This chain uses TRBV7-9 with TRBJ1-1; D is unresolved. The CDR3 spans 14 residues. The V gene lost 4 bases and the J gene lost 2 bases, with 11 bases spanning the gap. Germline CDR1 SEHNR, CDR2 FQNEAQ (reference sequence). Here the CDR3 reads CASSSVERNTEAFF. For the CDR3, the DNA is TGTGCCAGCAGCTCCGTCGAGAGAAACACTGAAGCTTTCTTT.

The rearrangement joins TRBV5-1 to TRBJ2-7; D ambiguous. The germline V gene has CDR1 SGHRS and CDR2 YFSETQ. The CDR3 contains 15 residues. V lost 2 bases, J lost 0 bases, and 12 bases lay in between. The CDR3 reads CASSFSYGPSYEQYF. DNA of the CDR3: TGCGCCAGCAGCTTTTCTTATGGCCCCTCCTACGAGCAGTACTTC.

Concerning this clone: Different DNA sequences within this sample yield the same CDR3. The rearrangement links TRBV18 to TRBJ2-5, with unresolved D. This CDR3 has 11 amino acids. Trimming took 4 bases from V and 1 from J, leaving 1 base between them. CDR1 is KGHSH, CDR2 LQKENI, per germline. The CDR3 DNA reads as TGTGCCAGCTCACTCCAAGAGACCCAGTACTTC. Amino acid sequence: CASSLQETQYF. The full variable domain, its missing parts supplied by reference TRBV18 and TRBJ2-5, is NAGVMQNPRHLVRRRGQEARLRCSPMKGHSHVYWYRQLPEEGLKFMVYLQKENIIDESGMPKERFSAEFPKEGPSILRIQQVVRGDSAAYFCASSLQETQYFGPGTRLLVL.

The chain combines TRBV7-9 with TRBJ1-1; D is unresolved. The ends were cut back, 2 bases at V and 5 bases at J, with 3 bases in the middle. Germline values: CDR1 SEHNR, CDR2 FQNEAQ (reference sequence). The CDR3 extends over 11 amino acids. CDR3 loop: CASSLRTEAFF. CDR3 DNA sequence: TGTGCCAGCAGCTTAAGGACTGAAGCTTTCTTT.

This chain joins TRBV11-2 and TRBJ1-4; D ambiguous. CDR3 size: 15 residues. The V and J ends lost 2 bases and 7 bases respectively, with 14 bases between them. The V gene's germline CDR1 is SGHAT and CDR2 FQNNGV. As DNA, the CDR3 is TGTGCCAGCAGCTTACTACCGGCCCGGGGTGAAAAACTGTTTTTT. Amino acids: CASSLLPARGEKLFF.

This clone has at least ten counts. This chain links TRBV7-2 with TRBJ2-5; D remains unclear. Germline V lookup: CDR1 SGHTA, CDR2 FQGNSA. The V end was cut by 5 bases, the J end by 5 bases, with 18 bases between. The CDR3 runs to 15 residues. The CDR3 spells CASSPLLHPAETQYF. DNA of the CDR3: TGTGCCAGCAGCCCCTTGCTCCACCCCGCGGAGACCCAGTACTTC.

CDR3 coding DNA: TGTGCCAGCAGTGGTCTCAACACAAGAGCAGGAGAAAAACTGTTTTTT. The encoded protein is CASSGLNTRAGEKLFF. V usage is TRBV25-1 and J usage is TRBJ1-4; D gene ambiguous. Germline V lookup: CDR1 MGHDK, CDR2 SYGVNS. This CDR3 is 16 amino acids long. The V gene lost 4 bases and the J gene lost 8 bases, with 20 bases spanning the gap.

V usage is TRBV29-1 and J usage is TRBJ2-4; 8 nucleotides line up with TRBD2. Germline lookup yields CDR1 SQVTM and CDR2 ANQGSEA. The CDR3 runs 12 residues. V lost 7 bases to trimming and J lost 1 base; unmatched junction nucleotides: 0. The CDR3 reads CSAGGAKNIQYF. The CDR3 bases are TGCAGCGCGGGGGGGGCCAAAAACATTCAGTACTTC.

The V and J genes are TRBV7-9 and TRBJ2-7, with D possibly matching TRBD2 (5 bases). Germline V gene sequence: CDR1 SEHNR, CDR2 FQNEAQ (reference sequence). The V gene lost 1 base and the J gene lost 2 bases, with 12 bases spanning the gap. The CDR3 spans 15 residues. The CDR3, as DNA: TGTGCCAGCAGCTTAGTACTCTCTAGCACCTACGAGCAGTACTTC. Translated, it gives CASSLVLSSTYEQYF.

V and J are TRBV29-1 and TRBJ1-2; D perhaps matches TRBD1 (5 bases). The CDR3 runs 12 residues. The ends were cut back, 7 bases at V and 6 bases at J, with 15 bases in the middle. Germline V lookup: CDR1 SQVTM, CDR2 ANQGSEA. The CDR3 DNA is TGCAGCGCCGAGGGGCAGGGTGATGGCTACACCTTC. It codes for CSAEGQGDGYTF.

A remark on this clone: Other nucleotide sequences in the sample specify the same CDR3. The chain links TRBV11-3 to TRBJ2-5; no clear D. The CDR3 extends over 11 amino acids. The germline V gene encodes CDR1 SGHNT and CDR2 YENEEA. V lost 3 bases and J lost 4, with 3 bases in between. DNA of the CDR3: TGTGCCAGCAGCTTGGTAGAGACCCAGTACTTC. Amino acid sequence: CASSLVETQYF. Full variable domain (outside the CDR3, taken from reference TRBV11-3 and TRBJ2-5): EAGVVQSPRYKIIEKKQPVAFWCNPISGHNTLYWYLQNLGQGPELLIRYENEEAVDDSQLPKDRFSAERLKGVDSTLKIQPAELGDSAVYLCASSLVETQYFGPGTRLLVL.

V and J are TRBV7-6 and TRBJ2-5; D remains ambiguous. The germline CDR1 and CDR2 sequences are SGHVS and FNYEAQ. V was shortened by 5 bases and J by 0 bases, with 4 bases between the two germline ends. There are 12 residues in the CDR3. The CDR3 here is CASSPHQETQYF. CDR3 DNA sequence: TGTGCCAGCAGCCCGCACCAAGAGACCCAGTACTTC.